Shown below are 27 T cell receptor beta chains from a single sample sequenced in a study of T cell changes during pregnancy in multiple sclerosis (dated 2019 in TCRdb). Library construction relied on the immunoSEQ multiplex PCR assay. TCRdb provides this immuneACCESS table in a form limited to in-frame rearrangements. Some clones are lacking; in checked studies, under half of them reflect an unresolved V gene, and why the rest are absent is not known. The sample includes 90,000 or so clones, with about 90% observed a single time. The ten largest clones represent 3.5% to 4% of the sample. This sample comprised PBMCs, obtained in the first trimester of pregnancy. All receptors derive from a female donor in good health, serving as a control in a pregnancy study. Some clones in this sample may be carry-over from other donors' samples.

The chain couples TRBV5-1 to TRBJ2-7, with D uncertain. The CDR3 length is 14 residues. Germline V lookup: CDR1 SGHRS, CDR2 YFSETQ. V was clipped by 1 base and J by 1 base, with 9 bases between them. CDR3 nucleotide sequence: TGCGCCAGCAGCTTGACTGGTACGTCCTACGAGCAGTACTTC. Protein: CASSLTGTSYEQYF.

V and J are TRBV7-8 and TRBJ2-7, with 10 bases identical to TRBD2. In germline, CDR1 is SGHVS, CDR2 FQNEAQ. CDR3 size: 15 residues. V lost 5 bases and J lost 5; bases outside the gene matches: 9. The CDR3 here is CASSIPGLAINEQYF. CDR3 DNA: TGTGCCAGCAGCATACCGGGACTAGCGATCAACGAGCAGTACTTC.

This clone was observed a single time. The V call is TRBV28, the J call TRBJ2-5, with D maybe TRBD1 (5 bases). The end of the DNA fits TRBJ2-7 better, so the J call may be wrong. From germline, CDR1 is MDHEN and CDR2 SYDVKM. CDR3 size: 15 residues. The CDR3 region has the DNA TGTGCCAGCAGTTTATTGGGGCTAGGTTCCTACGAGCAGTACTTC. Protein: CASSLLGLGSYEQYF.

The rearrangement joins TRBV2 to TRBJ2-7; TRBD1 agrees at 9 bases. Germline CDR1 and CDR2: SNHLY and FYNNEI. The ends lost 7 bases at V and 2 bases at J; junction bases unmatched: 9. The CDR3 loop spans 15 amino acids. CDR3: CASTFGTGTTYEQYF. CDR3 sequence (DNA): TGTGCCAGCACATTTGGGACAGGGACAACCTACGAGCAGTACTTC.

The V call is TRBV7-2, the J call TRBJ1-3; 8 bases are shared with TRBD1. This CDR3 region has 14 residues. Per the germline V gene, CDR1 is SGHTA and CDR2 is FQGNSA. V shed 4 bases, J shed 3 bases, and the junction held 2 bases outside the gene matches. CDR3 bases: TGTGCCAGCAGCTCCGACAGGGGTGGAAACACCATATATTTT. It is translated as CASSSDRGGNTIYF.

The J gene is TRBJ2-5, the V gene TRBV28; 8 nucleotides line up with TRBD2. The germline CDR1 and CDR2 sequences are MDHEN and SYDVKM. The CDR3 contains 15 residues. With 6 bases clipped from V and 5 bases from J, the junction kept 11 bases outside the gene matches. Here the CDR3 DNA reads TGTGCCAGCAGAACCGGGACTAGTATCAGGGAGACCCAGTACTTC. Amino acids: CASRTGTSIRETQYF.

This clone was recorded once. This sequence joins TRBV18 and TRBJ2-1; 7 bases match TRBD1. The V and J ends lost 0 bases and 0 bases, in that order; junction bases with no gene match: 2. The CDR3 has 16 amino acids. Germline CDR1 KGHSH, CDR2 LQKENI. The CDR3 spells CASSPPTGISYNEQFF. In nucleotides, the CDR3 is TGTGCCAGCTCACCACCGACAGGGATCTCCTACAATGAGCAGTTCTTC.

This chain uses TRBV6-6 with TRBJ1-5, with D maybe TRBD1 (5 bases). Germline loops: CDR1 MNHNY, CDR2 SVGAGI (reference sequence). This CDR3 comprises 11 residues. V was trimmed by 6 bases and J by 11 bases, leaving 11 bases between them. CDR3 sequence (DNA): TGTGCCAGCAGGTTGACAGCTTCCCAGCATTTT. This sequence encodes CASRLTASQHF.

The V and J genes are TRBV6-4 and TRBJ1-1; TRBD1 matches at 7 bases. The CDR3 has 12 residues. V lost 6 bases and J lost 12; bases outside the gene matches: 10. Germline loops: CDR1 MRHNA, CDR2 SNTAGT. The CDR3 nucleotides read TGTGCCAGCAGCTCTGGCGACAGGGTGTCTTTCTTT. Encoded protein: CASSSGDRVSFF.

V gene TRBV5-4 combines with J gene TRBJ2-5; a weak D match, TRBD1 (7 bases). Germline CDR1 SGHNT, CDR2 YYREEE (reference sequence). The length of the CDR3 is 15 residues. Trimming removed 0 bases from V and 5 bases from J, with 14 bases in between. CDR3 amino acids: CASSLGQGGVETQYF. The CDR3 region has the DNA TGTGCCAGCAGCTTGGGGCAGGGGGGAGTGGAGACCCAGTACTTC.

V gene TRBV11-2 combines with J gene TRBJ2-4; TRBD1 matches at 7 bases. Unmatched junction bases numbered 6, after V lost 5 bases and J lost 2 bases. This CDR3 is built from 15 residues. The V gene's germline CDR1 is SGHAT and CDR2 FQNNGV. In nucleotides, the CDR3 is TGTGCCAGCAGCCCAATGGACAGGTCCAAAAACATTCAGTACTTC. Translated, it gives CASSPMDRSKNIQYF.

The V and J genes are TRBV27 and TRBJ1-4, with D uncertain. Germline V gene lookup returns CDR1 MNHEY and CDR2 SMNVEV (reference sequence). The CDR3 is 15 amino acids. V was pared by 3 bases and J by 0 bases, with 8 bases between. In nucleotides, the CDR3 is TGTGCCAGCAGTTTCGGAGGTTCAACTAATGAAAAACTGTTTTTT. Protein: CASSFGGSTNEKLFF. The full variable domain, its missing parts supplied by reference TRBV27 and TRBJ1-4, is EAQVTQNPRYLITVTGKKLTVTCSQNMNHEYMSWYRQDPGLGLRQIYYSMNVEVTDKGDVPEGYKVSRKEKRNFPLILESPSPNQTSLYFCASSFGGSTNEKLFFGSGTQLSVL.

In this sample, this clone turned up a few times. This chain links TRBV19 with TRBJ1-4; 8 nucleotides agree with TRBD1. V lost 3 bases and J lost 8; bases outside the gene matches: 8. Germline V gene data show CDR1 as LNHDA and CDR2 as SQIVND (reference sequence). The CDR3 is 15 residues long. This CDR3 is CASSIAGQGWEKLFF. The CDR3, as DNA: TGTGCCAGTAGTATCGCAGGACAGGGATGGGAAAAACTGTTTTTT.

The table lists this clone with a count of one. A read error may account for a junction end that differs from germline. This chain uses TRBV5-6 with TRBJ2-3; 8 nucleotides line up with TRBD2. The CDR3 consists of 15 residues. Germline CDR1 is SGHDT and CDR2 is YYEEEE. This chain's CDR3 is CASSLPGLGTDTQYF. The CDR3 nucleotides read TGTGCCAGCAGTCTACCGGGACTAGGCACGGATACGCAGTATTTT.

This clone turned up a few times. V usage is TRBV7-8 and J usage is TRBJ2-7; D might be TRBD2 (7 bases). Trimming stripped 5 bases from V and 3 bases from J, with 20 bases between. The CDR3 runs 16 residues. Germline lookup yields CDR1 SGHVS and CDR2 FQNEAQ. The CDR3 protein is CASSPGGGAALYEQYF. The DNA of the CDR3 is TGTGCCAGCAGCCCGGGGGGCGGGGCGGCTCTCTACGAGCAGTACTTC.

J is TRBJ1-1 and V is TRBV2; D remains ambiguous. Germline V gives CDR1 SNHLY, CDR2 FYNNEI. Trimming cost V 6 bases and J 8 bases, with 10 bases left between them. This CDR3 spans 11 amino acids. CDR3 region: CASRLNREAFF. CDR3 nucleotide sequence: TGTGCCAGCAGGCTGAACAGAGAAGCTTTCTTT.

The chain uses TRBV19 and TRBJ1-2; D gene unclear. Germline loops: CDR1 LNHDA, CDR2 SQIVND (reference sequence). The CDR3 spans 13 residues. Trimming left V 3 bases short and J 3 bases short, with 8 bases between. The CDR3 loop is CASSIMVDYGYTF. The CDR3 DNA reads TGTGCCAGTAGTATTATGGTAGACTATGGCTACACCTTC.

J is TRBJ2-7 and V is TRBV10-2, with TRBD1 matching over 8 bases. The length of the CDR3 is 14 residues. Per germline, CDR1 WSHSY and CDR2 SAAADI. Losses at the gene ends were 3 bases for V and 5 bases for J; bases not matched to a gene: 6. CDR3 loop: CASSEGQGTDEQYF. The CDR3 DNA follows: TGCGCCAGCAGTGAAGGACAGGGAACCGACGAGCAGTACTTC.

This rearrangement joins TRBV6-4 to TRBJ2-3; 12 bases map to TRBD2. Germline V gene sequence: CDR1 MRHNA, CDR2 SNTAGT. V trimming: 3 bases; J trimming: 5 bases; junction bases outside the gene matches: 3. This CDR3 spans 15 amino acids. Here the CDR3 reads CASSELAGGEDTQYF. The CDR3 DNA reads as TGTGCCAGCAGTGAACTAGCGGGAGGAGAAGATACGCAGTATTTT.

This chain uses TRBV27 with TRBJ1-3; 10 positions agree with TRBD1. CDR3 size: 14 residues. Germline-derived CDR1 and CDR2 are MNHEY and SMNVEV (reference sequence). J gave up 6 bases and V 6 bases, and 5 bases lay outside the gene matches. CDR3 nucleotides: TGTGCCAGCAGATCCGGGACAGGGGAAAACACCATATATTTT. This sequence encodes CASRSGTGENTIYF.

This chain joins TRBV27 and TRBJ1-2; no clear D gene. V dropped 7 bases and J dropped 2 bases, with 8 bases sitting between them. This CDR3 region has 12 residues. The germline V gene has CDR1 MNHEY and CDR2 SMNVEV (reference sequence). This chain's CDR3 is CASKGGNYGYTF. For the CDR3, the DNA is TGTGCCAGCAAGGGCGGGAACTATGGCTACACCTTC.

The chain uses TRBV4-1 and TRBJ2-5; TRBD2 matches at 16 bases. The junction had 7 bases not matched to a gene; V was cut back by 2 bases and J by 4 bases. This CDR3 is 18 amino acids long. From germline, CDR1 is MGHRA and CDR2 YSYEKL. The CDR3 spells CASSQTPGLAGGLETQYF. The CDR3 DNA follows: TGCGCCAGCAGCCAAACCCCGGGACTAGCGGGGGGGCTAGAGACCCAGTACTTC.

This clone was recorded only once. The chain combines TRBV29-1 with TRBJ2-1; 9 positions agree with TRBD2. Germline values: CDR1 SQVTM, CDR2 ANQGSEA. Unmatched junction bases numbered 2, after V lost 5 bases and J lost 6 bases. CDR3 size: 12 residues. In DNA, the CDR3 is TGCAGCGTTAGGCGGGGGGGCAATGAGCAGTTCTTC. As protein: CSVRRGGNEQFF.

The genes are TRBV18 and TRBJ2-7; TRBD1 matches 9 bases. Trimming at V came to 5 bases and at J to 5 bases, leaving 10 bases not matched to a gene. CDR1 is KGHSH, CDR2 LQKENI, per germline. The CDR3 has 15 amino acids. The CDR3: CASSKSGQGGNEQYF. The CDR3 region has the DNA TGTGCCAGCTCAAAATCGGGACAGGGTGGGAACGAGCAGTACTTC.

This chain connects TRBV27 to TRBJ1-3; D gene uncertain. The CDR3 runs 15 residues. V lost 11 bases, J lost 1 base, and 18 bases lay in between. The germline gives CDR1 MNHEY, CDR2 SMNVEV (reference sequence). Here the CDR3 DNA reads TGTGCCTCCCACCTCCCGTGGCCATCTGGAAACACCATATATTTT. As protein: CASHLPWPSGNTIYF.

The chain employs TRBV27 and TRBJ2-7, with TRBD2 as a possible D gene (5 bases). The germline CDR1 and CDR2 sequences are MNHEY and SMNVEV (reference sequence). This CDR3 is built from 16 residues. V dropped 7 bases and J dropped 4 bases, with 23 bases sitting between them. The CDR3 loop reads CASKDRDSAGGYEQYF. The DNA of the CDR3 is TGTGCCAGCAAGGATAGAGACTCCGCCGGAGGATACGAGCAGTACTTC.

The gene calls are TRBV7-9 and TRBJ1-6; the match to TRBD1 covers 9 bases. The CDR3 loop spans 14 amino acids. CDR1 is SEHNR and CDR2 is FQNEAQ in the germline V gene (reference sequence). The V segment lost 5 bases and the J segment 8 bases; nucleotides outside the gene matches: 4. The CDR3 sequence: CASSGDRVDSPLHF. Written as DNA, the CDR3 is TGTGCCAGCAGCGGGGACAGGGTTGATTCACCCCTCCACTTT.